This passage covers 27 T cell receptor beta chains from one sample sequenced in a study of blood T cell repertoires in COVID-19. Only in-frame clones appear in the TCRdb table, and some are missing; sequencing was by immunoSEQ multiplex PCR. Counted here are 110,000 to 150,000 clones, about 84% occurring once; the ten biggest clones make up about 5.8%. The specimen was peripheral blood. These TCRs come from a human donor in a cohort sampled during active COVID-19.

The CDR3 DNA reads as TGTGCCAGCTCGGGGTTGAACACTGAAGCTTTCTTT. This codes for CASSGLNTEAFF. The chain links TRBV7-3 to TRBJ1-1; the D is unclear. The CDR3 loop spans 12 amino acids. Trimming pared 8 bases from V and 0 bases from J, leaving 7 bases between. CDR1 is SGHTA, CDR2 FQGTGA, per germline.

V usage is TRBV14 and J usage is TRBJ1-6, with 7 nucleotides matching TRBD1. Germline trimming cut 4 bases from V and 6 bases from J; bases unmatched to any gene: 6. The germline V gene encodes CDR1 SGHDN and CDR2 FVKESK. The CDR3 runs to 15 residues. The CDR3 nucleotides are TGTGCCAGCAGCCCACGACAGGGACGTAATTCACCCCTCCACTTT. Encoded protein: CASSPRQGRNSPLHF.

This clone turned up a few times. The chain combines TRBV18 with TRBJ1-4; D may be TRBD1 (5 bases). CDR1 and CDR2 (germline): KGHSH, LQKENI. CDR3 size: 16 residues. V dropped 3 bases and J dropped 2 bases, with 13 bases sitting between them. The CDR3 region is CASSPLSGGTNEKLFF. CDR3 nucleotides: TGTGCCAGCTCACCCCTGTCCGGGGGTACTAATGAAAAACTGTTTTTT.

The chain recombines TRBV18 with TRBJ2-3; 13 bases align to TRBD2. Germline CDR1 is KGHSH and CDR2 is LQKENI. The CDR3 spans 16 residues. The junction had 1 base not matched to a gene; V was cut back by 2 bases and J by 2 bases. The CDR3 DNA is TGTGCCAGCTCACCAGGACTAGCGGGGGTCACAGATACGCAGTATTTT. Encoded protein: CASSPGLAGVTDTQYF.

This clone came up once. V usage is TRBV19 and J usage is TRBJ1-2, with D possibly matching TRBD1 (6 bases). The CDR3 has 15 residues. CDR1 and CDR2 (germline): LNHDA, SQIVND (reference sequence). V dropped 5 bases and J dropped 4 bases, with 17 bases sitting between them. The CDR3 DNA follows: TGTGCCAGTAGTTGGGGGACCAGGGGACCCTATGGCTACACCTTC. Its protein product is CASSWGTRGPYGYTF.

DNA for the CDR3: TGTGCCACCAGCAGAGGACCAGGGGGCTACGAGCAGTACTTC. Amino acid sequence: CATSRGPGGYEQYF. The chain employs TRBV15 and TRBJ2-7; the match to TRBD1 covers 7 bases. Germline V CDR1 and CDR2: LNHNV, YYDKDF (reference sequence). The CDR3 has 14 amino acids. The V and J ends lost 1 base and 3 bases, in that order; junction bases with no gene match: 3.

This clone was counted once. The chain is built from TRBV5-4 and TRBJ1-2, with a tentative D call TRBD1 (5 bases). The CDR3 totals 14 residues. Germline V lookup: CDR1 SGHNT, CDR2 YYREEE (reference sequence). Trimming removed 4 bases at V and 8 bases at J, with 18 bases between. The CDR3 DNA reads TGTGCCAGCAGCCCCCGGACGGGACTGGGCGGCTACACCTTC. Protein product: CASSPRTGLGGYTF. Looking up the rest from reference TRBV5-4 and TRBJ1-2 gives the full variable domain: ETGVTQSPTHLIKTRGQQVTLRCSSQSGHNTVSWYQQALGQGPQFIFQYYREEENGRGNFPPRFSGLQFPNYSSELNVNALELDDSALYLCASSPRTGLGGYTFGSGTRLTVV.

This clone has only a few counts. The J gene is TRBJ2-3, the V gene TRBV19, with TRBD2 matching over 9 bases. The V gene's germline CDR1 is LNHDA and CDR2 SQIVND (reference sequence). There are 19 residues in the CDR3. Trimming at V came to 1 base and at J to 0 bases, leaving 11 bases not matched to a gene. The CDR3 bases are TGTGCCAGTAGTATAGCGGGTAGCGGGGGAACTTATAGCACAGATACGCAGTATTTT. Protein product: CASSIAGSGGTYSTDTQYF.

This chain uses TRBV3-1 (or the pseudogene TRBV3-2) with TRBJ2-5, with TRBD2 identical over 9 bases. The CDR3 covers 15 residues. The V gene's germline CDR1 is LGHDT and CDR2 YNNKEL (reference sequence). V gave up 0 bases and J gave up 6 bases; unmatched junction bases: 5. CDR3 nucleotide sequence: TGTGCCAGCAGCCAAGATCTAGCGGGGCCCCAGACCCAGTACTTC. This sequence encodes CASSQDLAGPQTQYF.

CDR3 in amino acids: CASSQNPGTGTGYTF. The CDR3, as DNA: TGTGCCAGCAGCCAAAACCCCGGGACAGGGACTGGCTACACCTTC. This sequence joins TRBV3-1 (or the pseudogene TRBV3-2) and TRBJ1-2, with 9 positions matching TRBD1. The CDR3 runs to 15 residues. Germline assignment: CDR1 LGHDT and CDR2 YNNKEL (reference sequence). V gave up 2 bases and J gave up 7 bases; unmatched junction bases: 8.

The rearrangement uses TRBV24-1 and TRBJ2-1; 11 bases fit TRBD2. V was clipped by 6 bases and J by 6 bases; unmatched bases: 9. The CDR3 runs 16 residues. Germline V gene data show CDR1 as KGHDR and CDR2 as SFDVKD. The CDR3 is CATSTSGGSLRNEQFF. Here the CDR3 DNA reads TGTGCCACCAGTACTAGCGGGGGATCACTCCGCAATGAGCAGTTCTTC.

The chain is built from TRBV10-3 and TRBJ2-3; possibly TRBD2 for D (5 bases). Germline V gene lookup returns CDR1 ENHRY and CDR2 SYGVKD. V was pared by 5 bases and J by 2 bases, with 14 bases between. The CDR3 totals 15 residues. DNA for the CDR3: TGTGCCATCAGTCGCAAGGACTCTACCACAGATACGCAGTATTTT. Translated, it gives CAISRKDSTTDTQYF.

The V call is TRBV5-6, the J call TRBJ1-4; tentative D call: TRBD1 (5 bases). The V gene lost 4 bases and the J gene lost 4 bases, with 11 bases spanning the gap. CDR1 and CDR2 from the germline V gene are SGHDT and YYEEEE. The CDR3 totals 14 residues. The CDR3 spells CASSGWGGNEKLFF. The CDR3 nucleotides are TGTGCCAGCAGCGGATGGGGGGGTAATGAAAAACTGTTTTTT.

The gene calls are TRBV4-2 and TRBJ2-3; 8 bases match TRBD2. Germline V gene sequence: CDR1 LGHNA, CDR2 YNFKEQ. This CDR3 is built from 19 residues. The V and J ends lost 0 bases and 0 bases, in that order; junction bases with no gene match: 11. The CDR3 here is CASSQDRGIAGSSTDTQYF. The CDR3 region has the DNA TGTGCCAGCAGCCAAGATCGGGGAATAGCGGGGAGTAGCACAGATACGCAGTATTTT.

This clone was found a few times. This chain connects TRBV13 to TRBJ2-7, with 9 bases fitting TRBD2. CDR1 is PRHDT and CDR2 is FYEKMQ in the germline V gene (reference sequence). The J segment lost 3 bases and the V segment lost 4 bases, leaving 7 bases of the junction unmatched. There are 15 residues in the CDR3. The DNA of the CDR3 is TGTGCCAGCAGCTCGAGAGAGCGGGGGGACTACGAGCAGTACTTC. Translating it yields CASSSRERGDYEQYF.

The chain links TRBV18 to TRBJ2-7, with 7 bases lining up with TRBD1. The CDR3 runs to 14 residues. Per the germline V gene, CDR1 is KGHSH and CDR2 is LQKENI. Germline trimming cut 2 bases from V and 3 bases from J; bases unmatched to any gene: 4. CDR3 protein: CASSPLGQSYEQYF. DNA for the CDR3: TGTGCCAGCTCACCATTGGGACAGAGCTACGAGCAGTACTTC.

This sequence joins TRBV7-8 and TRBJ2-2; 7 nucleotides line up with TRBD2. From germline, CDR1 is SGHVS and CDR2 FQNEAQ. The CDR3 has 16 residues. The V segment lost 3 bases and the J segment 7 bases; nucleotides outside the gene matches: 11. CDR3 residues: CASSFDSGSRGGELFF. As DNA, the CDR3 is TGTGCCAGCAGCTTTGATAGCGGGTCAAGGGGCGGGGAGCTGTTTTTT.

The genes are TRBV9 and TRBJ1-3, with D hard to call. CDR1 and CDR2 (germline): SGDLS, YYNGEE. The length of the CDR3 is 13 residues. V was trimmed by 0 bases and J by 10 bases, leaving 11 bases between them. The CDR3 DNA follows: TGTGCCAGCAGCGTAGCTTTGAGCGGGACCATATATTTT. Protein: CASSVALSGTIYF.

This clone has just one count. The chain joins TRBV7-8 to TRBJ1-2; 7 nucleotides match TRBD1. Trimming cost V 5 bases and J 2 bases; bases outside gene matches: 5. The CDR3 spans 14 residues. Germline V gene sequence: CDR1 SGHVS, CDR2 FQNEAQ. For the CDR3, the DNA is TGTGCCAGCAGCCGAACGACAGGGAACTATGGCTACACCTTC. Translation gives CASSRTTGNYGYTF.

The CDR3 bases are TGTGCCAGCAGCCCCCTCGGACGCGGAGGCGGGGAGCTGTTTTTT. Amino acid sequence: CASSPLGRGGGELFF. This rearrangement joins TRBV7-8 to TRBJ2-2, with TRBD2 as a possible D gene (5 bases). The CDR3 extends over 15 amino acids. CDR1 SGHVS and CDR2 FQNEAQ come from the germline V gene. V lost 5 bases to trimming and J lost 7 bases, with 17 bases between them.

The chain uses TRBV4-3 and TRBJ1-2; 7 positions agree with TRBD1. In germline, CDR1 is LGHNA, CDR2 YSLEER. V lost 4 bases, J lost 2 bases, and 10 bases stayed unmatched. CDR3 size: 16 residues. This CDR3 is CASSLETGRLNYGYTF. The CDR3 DNA reads TGCGCCAGCAGCCTGGAGACAGGGAGGTTGAACTATGGCTACACCTTC.

J is TRBJ2-1 and V is TRBV9, with 10 bases aligning to TRBD2. The CDR3 is 15 residues long. From germline, CDR1 is SGDLS and CDR2 YYNGEE. V lost 0 bases and J lost 5; bases outside the gene matches: 2. CDR3 amino acids: CASSVVSGGNNEQFF. CDR3 in DNA: TGTGCCAGCAGCGTAGTTAGCGGGGGGAACAATGAGCAGTTCTTC.

The chain carries TRBV3-1 (or the pseudogene TRBV3-2) and TRBJ2-5, with TRBD2 matching 8 bases. The CDR3 sequence is 13 residues long. V was clipped by 4 bases and J by 3 bases; unmatched bases: 1. CDR1 and CDR2 (germline): LGHDT, YNNKEL (reference sequence). The CDR3 here is CASSRLAKETQYF. CDR3 DNA: TGTGCCAGCAGCCGACTAGCGAAAGAGACCCAGTACTTC.

The gene calls are TRBV5-6 and TRBJ2-5; 7 bases align to TRBD1. With V trimmed by 7 bases and J by 4 bases, 7 bases remained unmatched. Looked up from germline, CDR1 is SGHDT and CDR2 is YYEEEE. The CDR3 length is 13 residues. CDR3 bases: TGTGCCAGCCAGAGAAGGACAGGAGAGACCCAGTACTTC. Translating gives CASQRRTGETQYF.

This clone was picked up one time. The V and J genes are TRBV7-2 and TRBJ2-3; 9 nucleotides agree with TRBD2. Germline V CDR1 and CDR2: SGHTA, FQGNSA. Unmatched junction bases numbered 10, after V lost 4 bases and J lost 2 bases. CDR3 length: 17 residues. The CDR3 DNA follows: TGTGCCAGCAGCTCTAGAGGGACTAGCCCTTACACAGATACGCAGTATTTT. As protein: CASSSRGTSPYTDTQYF. The whole variable domain, filled in from reference TRBV7-2 and TRBJ2-3, reads GAGVSQSPSNKVTEKGKDVELRCDPISGHTALYWYRQSLGQGLEFLIYFQGNSAPDKSGLPSDRFSAERTGGSVSTLTIQRTQQEDSAVYLCASSSRGTSPYTDTQYFGPGTRLTVL.

This chain uses TRBV12-3 or TRBV12-4 with TRBJ2-5; D possibly corresponds to TRBD2 (5 bases). V was shortened by 3 bases and J by 5 bases, with 10 bases between the two germline ends. The CDR3 has 13 residues. CDR3 sequence (DNA): TGTGCCAGCAGTTTGGAGGACCGGGAGACCCAGTACTTC. This translates into CASSLEDRETQYF.

The chain carries TRBV7-9 and TRBJ2-2, with 9 bases fitting TRBD1. Germline CDR1 SEHNR, CDR2 FQNEAQ (reference sequence). The CDR3 consists of 15 residues. V was clipped by 5 bases and J by 4 bases; unmatched bases: 5. DNA of the CDR3: TGTGCCAGCAGCCCTGGACAGGGGAGCACCGGGGAGCTGTTTTTT. This gives the protein CASSPGQGSTGELFF.